One TCR beta chain is described in this entry. There is no known antigen for this receptor. Nothing much larger sits one base from this clone, and base qualities are not available. At one collaborating source in Seattle, patients were enrolled during active infection and were followed longitudinally through the course of disease. Collaborating institutions collected whole blood in K2EDTA tubes following their own protocols. For TCRbeta analysis, collaborator samples were shipped as frozen whole blood, as isolated PBMCs, or as DNA extracted from either sample type. Trimming leaves V shorter by 5 bases and J shorter by 1 base, with the junction holding 6 bases beyond the gene matches. The germline V gene (reference sequence) specifies SGHAT as CDR1 and FQDESV as CDR2. Inclusive of the bounding cysteine and phenylalanine, the CDR3 is 15 residues long. The read is trimmed to its CDR3 DNA, 45 bases read in frame from base 1.

The sample belongs to a study of blood T cell repertoires in COVID-19 (dated by TCRdb to the early 2020s). For the wider study: Samples from collaborators originated in the United States, Italy and Spain and spanned both the acute and convalescent phases of COVID-19. Samples were obtained from the ongoing ImmuneRACE study (first 160 participants) and from about 1,300 subjects provided by 6 global collaborators. A de-identified subject ID, COVID-19 status, age in years and sex were almost always included in the sample metadata. Subjects who had been exposed to COVID-19, were actively infected with it, or had recovered from it provided the deeply sampled blood TCRbeta repertoires that made up the dataset. A freely available public database, intended as a resource for researchers studying the immune response to SARS-CoV-2, is where the repertoires were released. Where available, HLA class I and class II types were taken from metadata supplied by the sample provider and were not determined by assay-based typing. The material from the prospective study consisted of cDNA or gDNA derived from T cells, B-cell-depleted T cells, or PBMCs. The full study reports these points: The amount of clinical and demographic metadata varied by source and participant and was provided uncurated.

The immunoSEQ Assay, a bias-controlled multiplex PCR, was used to amplify TCRbeta CDR3 regions from genomic DNA. The authors' pipeline ran thus. Within the assay, amplification of reference gene primers was used to estimate how many nucleated cells each sample contained. Sequence reads were collapsed and filtered to measure the absolute abundance of every unique TCRbeta CDR3 rearrangement. For each sample, productive Simpson clonality was calculated as the square root of Simpson's diversity index over productive rearrangements. TCRdb mirrors the immuneACCESS table, restricted to in-frame sequences. Some clones are absent from its copies; in checked studies, under half trace to an unresolved V gene, and the reason for the others is unknown. V and J calls and clone size are those listed in that table; D and trimming were worked out from the DNA. Here the sample has about 200,000 clones; about 81% occur a single time. 8.2% of the sample is held by the ten biggest clonotypes.

The sequence joins TRBV11-1 to TRBJ1-1, with 8 bases in between that match TRBD1. The TCR was taken from an elderly woman with COVID-19, enrolled during active disease. The sample comprised peripheral blood. The CDR3 is CASSPRTGQNTEAFF. The base sequence is TGTGCCAGCAGCCCCCGGACAGGGCAGAACACTGAAGCTTTCTTT.